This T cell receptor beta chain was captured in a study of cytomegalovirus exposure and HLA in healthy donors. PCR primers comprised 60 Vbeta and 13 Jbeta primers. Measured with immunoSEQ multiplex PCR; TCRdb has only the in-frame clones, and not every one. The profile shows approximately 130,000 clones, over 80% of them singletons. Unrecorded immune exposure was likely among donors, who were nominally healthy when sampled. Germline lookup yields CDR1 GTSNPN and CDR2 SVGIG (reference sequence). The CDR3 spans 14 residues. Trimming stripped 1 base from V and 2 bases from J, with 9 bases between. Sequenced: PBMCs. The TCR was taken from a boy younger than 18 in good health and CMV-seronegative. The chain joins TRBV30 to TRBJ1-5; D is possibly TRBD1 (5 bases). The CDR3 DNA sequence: TGTGCCTGGAGTGCGGGGGGGGGCAATCAGCCCCAGCATTTT. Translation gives CAWSAGGGNQPQHF.